This T cell receptor (beta chain) was identified during a study of blood T cells in healthy people across ages. Trimming cost V 5 bases and J 8 bases, with 13 bases left between them. The CDR3 runs 13 residues. Per germline, CDR1 MNHEY and CDR2 SMNVEV (reference sequence). Primers used in a second PCR of about 6 to 12 cycles were a sample-barcoded 5' primer and a J-beta primer mix. TCRdb recomputed calls from the 5' RACE reads with MiXCR, one row per CDR3 protein. The sample lists around 870,000 distinct CDR3 sequences, around 26% occurring once. Regarding this clonotype: A much larger clone lies one base from this, so it may be a read error.

The chain combines TRBV27 with TRBJ2-4; tentative D call: TRBD1 (6 bases). This clonotype was sampled from a woman aged 80 or older in good health. Material: blood. CDR3 sequence: CASSRTVQDIQYF. CDR3 nucleotides: TGTGCCAGCAGTCGGACAGTCCAAGACATTCAGTACTTC.